This T cell receptor beta chain derives from a study of blood T cell repertoires in COVID-19. Assay: immunoSEQ multiplex PCR; the TCRdb copy retains only in-frame clones and omits some. The table shows around 200,000 clones, with roughly 85% occurring only once. Deletions cut 3 bases from V and 0 bases from J, with 8 bases between. Germline V lookup: CDR1 LNHDA, CDR2 SQIVND (reference sequence). The CDR3 consists of 14 residues. This chain uses TRBV19 with TRBJ1-2; tentative D call: TRBD1 (6 bases). Source material: peripheral blood. The clonotype originates from a woman aged 40 to 55 with active or convalescent COVID-19. CDR3: CASSIGQPNYGYTF. CDR3 DNA: TGTGCCAGTAGTATTGGACAGCCTAACTATGGCTACACCTTC.